In this sample, the clone carrying this T cell receptor (beta chain) turned up many times. Its antigen is unknown. This specimen belongs to a study of CD8 T cells in ankylosing spondylitis. Study-level findings and limits: Researchers reportedly found disease-linked clones significantly enriched in matched ankylosing spondylitis synovial fluid. Ankylosing spondylitis blood appeared to be characterized by a TCR beta motif of fewer than ten highly homologous variants.

TCRdb re-called the 5' RACE reads with MiXCR, one entry per CDR3 protein. The table shows 500,000 to 650,000 distinct CDR3 sequences, with approximately 5% occurring only once. The receptor was derived from a male donor with ankylosing spondylitis. The sequenced sample consisted of blood, either unsorted or a sorted T cell fraction (not recorded which).

The chain's CDR3 is CASSQGASGRNEQFF. In DNA form, the CDR3 reads TGTGCCAGCAGCCAAGGGGCTAGCGGGAGGAATGAGCAGTTCTTC. V usage is TRBV4-2 and J usage is TRBJ2-1, with 11 nucleotides matching TRBD2. The length of the CDR3 is 15 residues. Germline values: CDR1 LGHNA, CDR2 YNFKEQ. Germline trimming cut 1 base from V and 7 bases from J; bases unmatched to any gene: 3.